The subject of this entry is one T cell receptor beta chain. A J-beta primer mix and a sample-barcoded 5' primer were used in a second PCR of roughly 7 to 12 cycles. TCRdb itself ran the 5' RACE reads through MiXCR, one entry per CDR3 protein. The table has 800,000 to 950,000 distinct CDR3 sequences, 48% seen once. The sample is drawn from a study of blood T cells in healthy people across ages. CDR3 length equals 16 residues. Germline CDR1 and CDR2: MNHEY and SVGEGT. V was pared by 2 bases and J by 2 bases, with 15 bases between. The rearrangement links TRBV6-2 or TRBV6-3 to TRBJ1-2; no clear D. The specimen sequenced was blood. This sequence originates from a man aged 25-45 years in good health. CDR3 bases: TGTGCCAGCAGTTACATGACACTACGAACCAACTATGGCTACACCTTC. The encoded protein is CASSYMTLRTNYGYTF.